Below are 20 T cell receptor beta chains sequenced from a single sample in a study of cytomegalovirus exposure and HLA in healthy donors. It was with 60 Vbeta and 13 Jbeta primers that the PCR ran. This table comes from immunoSEQ multiplex PCR, and its TCRdb copy is limited to in-frame clones, with some not included. Of about 180,000 clones in the sample, about four fifths were seen once. The sequenced material came from PBMCs. The receptors were gathered from a woman aged 25-40 years in good health and CMV-seronegative.

The chain employs TRBV6-5 and TRBJ1-6; weak D call: TRBD1 (5 bases). The V gene's germline CDR1 is MNHEY and CDR2 SVGAGI. The V end lost 5 bases, the J end lost 8 bases, and 16 bases lay between the germline ends. The CDR3 sequence is 15 residues long. CDR3 sequence reads: CASSGYPLGDSPLHF. The CDR3 DNA reads as TGTGCCAGCAGTGGATACCCCCTAGGGGATTCACCCCTCCACTTT.

This chain uses TRBV7-9 with TRBJ1-1, with 7 nucleotides matching TRBD1. The CDR3 has 12 residues. Germline V lookup: CDR1 SEHNR, CDR2 FQNEAQ (reference sequence). In nucleotides, the CDR3 is TGTTCCGGGGGACAGATGAACACTGAAGCTTTCTTT. Its protein product is CSGGQMNTEAFF.

This clone was recorded only once. This chain joins TRBV4-3 and TRBJ1-1, with D hard to call. The CDR3 totals 15 residues. Germline CDR1 LGHNA, CDR2 YSLEER. The ends were cut back, 0 bases at V and 3 bases at J, with 11 bases in the middle. CDR3 in amino acids: CASSQDGEVDTEAFF. CDR3 bases: TGCGCCAGCAGCCAAGATGGAGAGGTGGACACTGAAGCTTTCTTT.

This chain uses TRBV6-5 with TRBJ2-7; D is ambiguous. The CDR3 extends over 11 amino acids. V was shortened by 10 bases and J by 0 bases, with 7 bases between the two germline ends. The germline gives CDR1 MNHEY, CDR2 SVGAGI. In DNA, the CDR3 is TGTGCCACCGCTAGCTCCTACGAGCAGTACTTC. This gives the protein CATASSYEQYF.

The gene calls are TRBV9 and TRBJ2-2; D unclear. V was pared by 3 bases and J by 1 base, with 10 bases between. The CDR3 contains 15 residues. Germline-derived CDR1 and CDR2 are SGDLS and YYNGEE. The CDR3 spells CASSAPLENTGELFF. CDR3 DNA sequence: TGTGCCAGCAGCGCCCCCTTAGAGAACACCGGGGAGCTGTTTTTT.

V usage is TRBV19 and J usage is TRBJ1-1; 7 nucleotides align to TRBD1. CDR1 is LNHDA and CDR2 is SQIVND in the germline V gene (reference sequence). The CDR3 sequence is 16 residues long. Trimming removed 3 bases from V and 9 bases from J; junction bases left unmatched: 16. CDR3 amino acids: CASSIEVVQGLCKAFF. CDR3 nucleotides: TGTGCCAGTAGTATCGAAGTTGTACAGGGGCTATGTAAAGCTTTCTTT.

This chain links TRBV5-4 with TRBJ2-6; D remains ambiguous. CDR3 length: 14 residues. V was cut by 0 bases and J by 3 bases, with 4 bases left in between. CDR1 and CDR2 from the germline V gene are SGHNT and YYREEE (reference sequence). The CDR3 DNA is TGTGCCAGCAGCTTGGGGCTTGGGGCCAACGTCCTGACTTTC. It is translated as CASSLGLGANVLTF.

The V gene is TRBV7-2, the J gene TRBJ2-7; no clear D. Trimming took 3 bases from V and 3 from J, leaving 15 bases between them. The CDR3 length is 15 residues. Germline V gene data show CDR1 as SGHTA and CDR2 as FQGNSA. CDR3 in amino acids: CASSFRLARNYEQYF. DNA of the CDR3: TGTGCCAGCAGCTTCAGATTGGCTAGGAACTACGAGCAGTACTTC. Based on the CDR3 plus reference TRBV7-2 and TRBJ2-7, the full variable domain is GAGVSQSPSNKVTEKGKDVELRCDPISGHTALYWYRQSLGQGLEFLIYFQGNSAPDKSGLPSDRFSAERTGGSVSTLTIQRTQQEDSAVYLCASSFRLARNYEQYFGPGTRLTVT.

The chain carries TRBV9 and TRBJ2-1, with 11 bases lining up with TRBD2. The length of the CDR3 is 18 residues. From germline, CDR1 is SGDLS and CDR2 YYNGEE. V shed 0 bases and J 4 bases; nucleotides not matched to a gene: 9. CDR3 region: CASSVVSGGTSGYNEQFF. The CDR3 DNA reads as TGTGCCAGCAGCGTAGTTAGTGGGGGGACTAGCGGTTACAATGAGCAGTTCTTC.

This clone was detected only a few times. The V call is TRBV6-6, the J call TRBJ2-3, with D uncertain. The germline V gene encodes CDR1 MNHNY and CDR2 SVGAGI (reference sequence). V was trimmed by 5 bases and J by 6 bases, leaving 6 bases between them. The length of the CDR3 is 11 residues. CDR3 loop: CASSPRDTQYF. CDR3 nucleotides: TGTGCCAGCAGTCCTCGTGATACGCAGTATTTT.

This clone was seen only a few times. The V and J genes are TRBV7-2 and TRBJ2-7; the D gene is possibly TRBD2 (5 bases). The CDR3 contains 15 residues. CDR1 SGHTA and CDR2 FQGNSA come from the germline V gene. V shed 4 bases and J shed 3 bases, with 16 bases lying between them. DNA for the CDR3: TGTGCCAGCAGCTCCGGGGAAGGAAAAGACTACGAGCAGTACTTC. It yields the protein CASSSGEGKDYEQYF.

This clone was observed a few times. The V and J genes are TRBV7-2 and TRBJ2-4; 9 bases line up with TRBD2. The CDR3 is made up of 16 amino acids. With 4 bases clipped from V and 4 bases from J, the junction kept 8 bases outside the gene matches. Germline CDR1 is SGHTA and CDR2 is FQGNSA. The CDR3 protein is CASSSPRGGAKNIQYF. CDR3 in DNA: TGTGCCAGCAGCTCCCCGCGCGGGGGGGCTAAAAACATTCAGTACTTC. Drawing the rest from reference TRBV7-2 and TRBJ2-4, the complete variable domain is GAGVSQSPSNKVTEKGKDVELRCDPISGHTALYWYRQSLGQGLEFLIYFQGNSAPDKSGLPSDRFSAERTGGSVSTLTIQRTQQEDSAVYLCASSSPRGGAKNIQYFGAGTRLSVL.

This clone occurred a few times. V gene TRBV10-3 combines with J gene TRBJ2-5; a possible D gene is TRBD1 (6 bases). CDR1 is ENHRY, CDR2 SYGVKD, per germline. This CDR3 has 14 residues. The V end was cut by 3 bases, the J end by 5 bases, with 13 bases between. The CDR3 loop is CAISDGRGWETQYF. In DNA form, the CDR3 reads TGTGCCATCAGTGACGGCAGGGGTTGGGAGACCCAGTACTTC.

This chain joins TRBV5-1 and TRBJ1-6; D is uncertain. V lost 0 bases and J 6 bases, leaving 16 bases between the germline ends. The CDR3 is made up of 17 amino acids. Germline V gene lookup returns CDR1 SGHRS and CDR2 YFSETQ. This CDR3 reads CASSLDPIGAANSPLHF. The CDR3, as DNA: TGCGCCAGCAGCTTGGACCCTATCGGTGCGGCTAATTCACCCCTCCACTTT. Full variable domain (remainder filled in from reference TRBV5-1 and TRBJ1-6): KAGVTQTPRYLIKTRGQQVTLSCSPISGHRSVSWYQQTPGQGLQFLFEYFSETQRNKGNFPGRFSGRQFSNSRSEMNVSTLELGDSALYLCASSLDPIGAANSPLHFGNGTRLTVT.

The CDR3 spells CASSVSGGALETQYF. CDR3 bases: TGTGCCAGCAGCGTTAGCGGGGGGGCCTTGGAGACCCAGTACTTC. The chain joins TRBV7-2 to TRBJ2-5, with TRBD2 matching 11 bases. The CDR3 runs to 15 residues. The junction had 7 bases not matched to a gene; V was cut back by 5 bases and J by 5 bases. CDR1 SGHTA and CDR2 FQGNSA come from the germline V gene.

This clone was found a few times. This chain joins TRBV9 and TRBJ1-4; 9 bases are shared with TRBD1. V gave up 2 bases and J gave up 8 bases; unmatched junction bases: 7. This CDR3 has 15 residues. The germline V gene has CDR1 SGDLS and CDR2 YYNGEE. For the CDR3, the DNA is TGTGCCAGCAGCGTTGGGGACAGGGATGAAGAAAAACTGTTTTTT. It specifies CASSVGDRDEEKLFF.

The CDR3 DNA is TGTGCCTTTAGCGGGGGGGCCCACAATGAGCAGTTCTTC. It encodes CAFSGGAHNEQFF. The rearrangement links TRBV30 to TRBJ2-1, with 11 bases aligning to TRBD2. The CDR3 contains 13 residues. The V gene end was trimmed by 7 bases and the J gene end by 5 bases; junction bases not matched to a gene: 4. Germline V gene data show CDR1 as GTSNPN and CDR2 as SVGIG (reference sequence).

This rearrangement joins TRBV2 to TRBJ2-7; TRBD1 matches at 7 bases. V shed 3 bases and J 3 bases; nucleotides not matched to a gene: 5. The CDR3 totals 14 residues. Per germline, CDR1 SNHLY and CDR2 FYNNEI. CDR3 residues: CASSDDRAIYEQYF. The CDR3, as DNA: TGTGCCAGCAGTGATGACAGGGCGATCTACGAGCAGTACTTC. The complete variable domain, with remaining parts taken from reference TRBV2 and TRBJ2-7, reads EPEVTQTPSHQVTQMGQEVILRCVPISNHLYFYWYRQILGQKVEFLVSFYNNEISEKSEIFDDQFSVERPDGSNFTLKIRSTKLEDSAMYFCASSDDRAIYEQYFGPGTRLTVT.

The rearrangement links TRBV29-1 to TRBJ2-2, with TRBD1 identical over 8 bases. Trimming cost V 2 bases and J 4 bases; bases outside gene matches: 6. The germline gives CDR1 SQVTM, CDR2 ANQGSEA. This CDR3 contains 15 residues. The CDR3 nucleotides are TGCAGCGTTGAAAGTTGGACAGGGACCACCGGGGAGCTGTTTTTT. Translating it yields CSVESWTGTTGELFF.

The rearrangement joins TRBV19 to TRBJ2-1; no clear D gene. V was trimmed by 3 bases and J by 8 bases, leaving 11 bases between them. The CDR3 totals 13 residues. The V gene's germline CDR1 is LNHDA and CDR2 SQIVND (reference sequence). The CDR3 reads CASSIYNQHEQFF. The CDR3 bases are TGTGCCAGTAGTATTTACAATCAACATGAGCAGTTCTTC.